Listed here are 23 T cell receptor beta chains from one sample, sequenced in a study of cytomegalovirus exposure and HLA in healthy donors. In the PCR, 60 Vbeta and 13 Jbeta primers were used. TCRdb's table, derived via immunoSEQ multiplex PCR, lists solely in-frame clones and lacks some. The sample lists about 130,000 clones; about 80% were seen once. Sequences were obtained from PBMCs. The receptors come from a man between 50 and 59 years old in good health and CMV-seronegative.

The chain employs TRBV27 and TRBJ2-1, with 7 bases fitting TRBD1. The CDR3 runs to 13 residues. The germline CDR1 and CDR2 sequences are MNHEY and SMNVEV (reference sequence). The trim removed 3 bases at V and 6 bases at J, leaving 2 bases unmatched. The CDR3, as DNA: TGTGCCAGCAGTTTGCGACAGGGCAATGAGCAGTTCTTC. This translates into CASSLRQGNEQFF.

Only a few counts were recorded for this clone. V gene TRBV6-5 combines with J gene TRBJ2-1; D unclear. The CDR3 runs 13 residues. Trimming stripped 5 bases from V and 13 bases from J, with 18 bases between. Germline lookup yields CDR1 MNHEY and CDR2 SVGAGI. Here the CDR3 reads CASSIDNTMRQFF. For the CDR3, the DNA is TGTGCCAGCAGTATTGACAATACAATGAGACAGTTCTTC.

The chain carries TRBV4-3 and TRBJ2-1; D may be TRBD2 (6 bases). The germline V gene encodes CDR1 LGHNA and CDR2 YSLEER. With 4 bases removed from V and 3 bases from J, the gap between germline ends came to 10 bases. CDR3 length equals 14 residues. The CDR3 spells CASSPLGGYNEQFF. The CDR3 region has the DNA TGCGCCAGCAGCCCCCTGGGGGGCTACAATGAGCAGTTCTTC.

The CDR3 bases are TGTGCCAGTAGTGGACTAGCAGACGCCTACGAGCAGTACTTC. Amino acid sequence: CASSGLADAYEQYF. The genes are TRBV28 and TRBJ2-7; TRBD2 agrees at 8 bases. The CDR3 totals 14 residues. Trimming took 9 bases from V and 2 from J; bases not matched to a gene: 9. Germline V gene lookup returns CDR1 MDHEN and CDR2 SYDVKM. The full variable domain, with the rest looked up from reference TRBV28 and TRBJ2-7, is DVKVTQSSRYLVKRTGEKVFLECVQDMDHENMFWYRQDPGLGLRLIYFSYDVKMKEKGDIPEGYSVSREKKERFSLILESASTNQTSMYLCASSGLADAYEQYFGPGTRLTVT.

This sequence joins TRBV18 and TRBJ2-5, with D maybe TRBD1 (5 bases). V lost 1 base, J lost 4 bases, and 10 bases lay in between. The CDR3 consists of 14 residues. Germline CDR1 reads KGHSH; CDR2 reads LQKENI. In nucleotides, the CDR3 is TGTGCCAGCTCACCACAGGGGATCGCAGAGACCCAGTACTTC. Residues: CASSPQGIAETQYF.

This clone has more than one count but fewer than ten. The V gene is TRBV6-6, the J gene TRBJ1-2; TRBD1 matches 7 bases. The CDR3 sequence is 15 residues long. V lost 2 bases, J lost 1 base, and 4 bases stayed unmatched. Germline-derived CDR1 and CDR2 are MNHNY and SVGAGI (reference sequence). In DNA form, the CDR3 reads TGTGCCAGCAGTTACAGACAGGGCAATAACTATGGCTACACCTTC. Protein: CASSYRQGNNYGYTF.

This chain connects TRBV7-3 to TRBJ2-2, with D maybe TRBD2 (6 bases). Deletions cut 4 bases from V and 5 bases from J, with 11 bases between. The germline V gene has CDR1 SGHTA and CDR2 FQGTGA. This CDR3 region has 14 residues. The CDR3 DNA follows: TGTGCCAGCAGCTCGGGACTGAAGACCGGGGAGCTGTTTTTT. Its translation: CASSSGLKTGELFF.

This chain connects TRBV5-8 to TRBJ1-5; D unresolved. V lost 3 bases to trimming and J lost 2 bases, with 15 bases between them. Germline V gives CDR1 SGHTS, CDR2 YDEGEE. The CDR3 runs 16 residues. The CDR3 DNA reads TGTGCCAGCAGCTCGGGAGGGATAGCGGGCAATCAGCCCCAGCATTTT. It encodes CASSSGGIAGNQPQHF.

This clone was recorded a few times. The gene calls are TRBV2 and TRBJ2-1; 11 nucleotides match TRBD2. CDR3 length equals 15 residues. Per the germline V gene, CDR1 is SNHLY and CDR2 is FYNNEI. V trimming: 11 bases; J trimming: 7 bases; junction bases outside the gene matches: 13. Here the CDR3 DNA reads TGTGCCGGCCGTATTGATAGCGGGAGGGCTAATGAGCAGTTCTTC. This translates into CAGRIDSGRANEQFF.

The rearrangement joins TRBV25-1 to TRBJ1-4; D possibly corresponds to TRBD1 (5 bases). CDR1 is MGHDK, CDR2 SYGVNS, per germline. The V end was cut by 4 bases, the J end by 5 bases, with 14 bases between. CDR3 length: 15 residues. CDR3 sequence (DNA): TGTGCCAGCAGTGGTCCGGGACTGAGGAATGAAAAACTGTTTTTT. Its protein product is CASSGPGLRNEKLFF.

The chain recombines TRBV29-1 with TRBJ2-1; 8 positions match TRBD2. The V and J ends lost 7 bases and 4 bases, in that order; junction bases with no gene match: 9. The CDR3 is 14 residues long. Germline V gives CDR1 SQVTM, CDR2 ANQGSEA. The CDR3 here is CSAHGSGGYNEQFF. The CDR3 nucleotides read TGCAGCGCCCACGGCAGCGGGGGTTACAATGAGCAGTTCTTC.

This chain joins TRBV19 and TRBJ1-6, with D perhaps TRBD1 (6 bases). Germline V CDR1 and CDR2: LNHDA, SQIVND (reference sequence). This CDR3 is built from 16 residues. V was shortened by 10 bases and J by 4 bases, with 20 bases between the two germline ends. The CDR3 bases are TGTGCCAAAGCCGGACAGCGAAACGAGTATAATTCACCCCTCCACTTT. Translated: CAKAGQRNEYNSPLHF. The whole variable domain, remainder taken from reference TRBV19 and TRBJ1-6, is DGGITQSPKYLFRKEGQNVTLSCEQNLNHDAMYWYRQDPGQGLRLIYYSQIVNDFQKGDIAEGYSVSREKKESFPLTVTSAQKNPTAFYLCAKAGQRNEYNSPLHFGNGTRLTVT.

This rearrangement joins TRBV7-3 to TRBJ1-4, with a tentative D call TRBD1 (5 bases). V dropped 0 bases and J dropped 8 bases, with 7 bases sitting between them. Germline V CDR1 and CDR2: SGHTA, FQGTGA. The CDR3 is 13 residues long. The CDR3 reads CASSLTRDEKLFF. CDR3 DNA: TGTGCCAGCAGCTTAACGCGGGACGAAAAACTGTTTTTT. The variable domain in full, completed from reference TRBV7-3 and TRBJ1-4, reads GAGVSQTPSNKVTEKGKYVELRCDPISGHTALYWYRQSLGQGPEFLIYFQGTGAADDSGLPNDRFFAVRPEGSVSTLKIQRTERGDSAVYLCASSLTRDEKLFFGSGTQLSVL.

CDR3 coding DNA: TGTGCCAGCAGCCTACTCGGGGGCTACACCTTC. Translated: CASSLLGGYTF. The V and J genes are TRBV28 and TRBJ1-2; unclear D gene. This CDR3 is built from 11 residues. Germline-derived CDR1 and CDR2 are MDHEN and SYDVKM. The ends were cut back, 6 bases at V and 8 bases at J, with 10 bases in the middle.

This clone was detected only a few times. In DNA, the CDR3 is TGTGCCAGCAGTCCTAGCGGGGGGTCGCCCAATGAGCAGTTCTTC. Translating gives CASSPSGGSPNEQFF. V is TRBV6-5 and J is TRBJ2-1, with TRBD2 matching 11 bases. This CDR3 spans 15 amino acids. Per germline, CDR1 MNHEY and CDR2 SVGAGI. The V and J ends lost 5 bases and 6 bases, in that order; junction bases with no gene match: 6.

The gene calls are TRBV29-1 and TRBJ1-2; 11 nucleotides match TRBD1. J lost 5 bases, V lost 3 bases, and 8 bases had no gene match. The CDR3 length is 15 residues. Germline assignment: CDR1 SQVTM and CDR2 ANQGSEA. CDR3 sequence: CSVDQDRGHGYGYTF. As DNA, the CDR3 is TGCAGCGTTGACCAGGACAGGGGGCATGGTTATGGCTACACCTTC.

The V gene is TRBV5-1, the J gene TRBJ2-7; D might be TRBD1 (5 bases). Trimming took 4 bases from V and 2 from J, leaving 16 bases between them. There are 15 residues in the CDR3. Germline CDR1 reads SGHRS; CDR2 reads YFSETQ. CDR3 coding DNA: TGCGCCAGCAGCACCCCCGGGCAGGGCGCCTACGAGCAGTACTTC. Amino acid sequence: CASSTPGQGAYEQYF.

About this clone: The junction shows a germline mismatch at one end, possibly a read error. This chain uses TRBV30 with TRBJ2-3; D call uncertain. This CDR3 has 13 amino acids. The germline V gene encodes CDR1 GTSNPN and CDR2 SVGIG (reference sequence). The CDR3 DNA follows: TGTGCCTGCGAAAAGCAGTACACAGATGCGCAGTATTTT. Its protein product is CACEKQYTDAQYF. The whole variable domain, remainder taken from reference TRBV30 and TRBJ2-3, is SQTIHQWPATLVQPVGSPLSLECTVEGTSNPNLYWYRQAAGRGLQLLFYSVGIGQISSEVPQNLSASRPQDRQFILSSKKLLLSDSGFYLCACEKQYTDAQYFGPGTRLTVL.

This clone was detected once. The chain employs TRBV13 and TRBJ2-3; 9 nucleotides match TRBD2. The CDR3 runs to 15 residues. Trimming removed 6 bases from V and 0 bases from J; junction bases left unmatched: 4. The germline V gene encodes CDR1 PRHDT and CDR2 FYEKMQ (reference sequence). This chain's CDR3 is CASSPSGASTDTQYF. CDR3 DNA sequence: TGTGCCAGCAGTCCTAGCGGGGCTAGCACAGATACGCAGTATTTT.

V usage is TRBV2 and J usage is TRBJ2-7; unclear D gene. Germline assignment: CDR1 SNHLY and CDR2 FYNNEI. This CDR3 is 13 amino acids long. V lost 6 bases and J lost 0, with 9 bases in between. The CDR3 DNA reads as TGTGCCAGCAGAACAAGGAGCTCCTACGAGCAGTACTTC. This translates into CASRTRSSYEQYF.

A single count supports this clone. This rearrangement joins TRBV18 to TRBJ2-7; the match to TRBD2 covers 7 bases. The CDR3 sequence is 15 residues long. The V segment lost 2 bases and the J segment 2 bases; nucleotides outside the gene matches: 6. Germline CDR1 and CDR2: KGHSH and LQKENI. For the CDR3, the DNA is TGTGCCAGCTCACCAGAGAGCGGGGCCGCCTACGAGCAGTACTTC. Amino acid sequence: CASSPESGAAYEQYF.

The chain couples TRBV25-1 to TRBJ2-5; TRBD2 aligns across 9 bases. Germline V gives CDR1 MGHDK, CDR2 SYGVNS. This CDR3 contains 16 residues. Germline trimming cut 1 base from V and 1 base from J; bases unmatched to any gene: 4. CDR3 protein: CASSEFPSGAQETQYF. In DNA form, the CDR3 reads TGTGCCAGCAGTGAATTCCCTAGCGGGGCCCAAGAGACCCAGTACTTC.

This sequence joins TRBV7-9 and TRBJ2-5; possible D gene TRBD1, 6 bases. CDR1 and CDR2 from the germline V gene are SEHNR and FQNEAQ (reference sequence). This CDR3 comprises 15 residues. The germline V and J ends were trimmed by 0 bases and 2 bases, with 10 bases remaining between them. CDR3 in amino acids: CASSLALGQQETQYF. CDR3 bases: TGTGCCAGCAGCTTAGCCCTGGGACAACAAGAGACCCAGTACTTC. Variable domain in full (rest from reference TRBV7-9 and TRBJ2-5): DTGVSQNPRHKITKRGQNVTFRCDPISEHNRLYWYRQTLGQGPEFLTYFQNEAQLEKSRLLSDRFSAERPKGSFSTLEIQRTEQGDSAMYLCASSLALGQQETQYFGPGTRLLVL.